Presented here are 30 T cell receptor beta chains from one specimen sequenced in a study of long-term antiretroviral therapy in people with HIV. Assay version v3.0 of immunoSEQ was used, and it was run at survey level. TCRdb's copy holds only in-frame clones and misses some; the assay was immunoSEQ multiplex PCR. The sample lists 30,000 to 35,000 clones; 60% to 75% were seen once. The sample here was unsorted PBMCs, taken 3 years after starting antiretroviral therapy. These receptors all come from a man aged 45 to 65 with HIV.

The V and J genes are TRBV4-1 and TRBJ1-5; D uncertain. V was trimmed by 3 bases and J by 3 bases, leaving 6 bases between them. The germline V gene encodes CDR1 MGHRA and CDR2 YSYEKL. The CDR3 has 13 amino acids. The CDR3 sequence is CASSQVPNQPQHF. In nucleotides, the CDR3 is TGCGCCAGCAGCCAGGTCCCCAATCAGCCCCAGCATTTT.

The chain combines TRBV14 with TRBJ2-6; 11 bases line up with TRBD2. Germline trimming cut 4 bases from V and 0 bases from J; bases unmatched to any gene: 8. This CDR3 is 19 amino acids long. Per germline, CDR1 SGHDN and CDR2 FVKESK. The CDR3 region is CASSPQLAGVLSGANVLTF. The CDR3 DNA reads TGTGCCAGCAGCCCCCAACTAGCGGGAGTTCTCTCTGGGGCCAACGTCCTGACTTTC.

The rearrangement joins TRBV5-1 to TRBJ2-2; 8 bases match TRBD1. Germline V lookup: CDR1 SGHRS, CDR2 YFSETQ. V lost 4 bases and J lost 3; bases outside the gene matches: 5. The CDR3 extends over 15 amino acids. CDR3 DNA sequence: TGCGCCAGCAGCCCGGGACAGGCCCACACCGGGGAGCTGTTTTTT. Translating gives CASSPGQAHTGELFF. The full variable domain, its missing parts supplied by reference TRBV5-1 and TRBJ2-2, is KAGVTQTPRYLIKTRGQQVTLSCSPISGHRSVSWYQQTPGQGLQFLFEYFSETQRNKGNFPGRFSGRQFSNSRSEMNVSTLELGDSALYLCASSPGQAHTGELFFGEGSRLTVL.

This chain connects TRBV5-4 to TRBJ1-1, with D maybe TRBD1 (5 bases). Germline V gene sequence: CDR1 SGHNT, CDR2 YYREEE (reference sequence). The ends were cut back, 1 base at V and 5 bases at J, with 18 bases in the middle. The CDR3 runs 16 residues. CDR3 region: CASSLHGVGGGTEAFF. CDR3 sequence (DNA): TGTGCCAGCAGCTTGCACGGTGTGGGCGGGGGAACTGAAGCTTTCTTT.

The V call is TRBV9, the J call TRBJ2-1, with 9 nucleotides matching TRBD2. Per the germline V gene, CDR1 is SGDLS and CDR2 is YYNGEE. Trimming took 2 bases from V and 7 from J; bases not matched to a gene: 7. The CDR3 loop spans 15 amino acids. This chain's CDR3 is CASSVGLAGKNEQFF. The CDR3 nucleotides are TGTGCCAGCAGCGTTGGGCTAGCGGGGAAGAATGAGCAGTTCTTC.

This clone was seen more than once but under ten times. Here the CDR3 reads CSVIHGTGGGGYTF. DNA of the CDR3: TGCAGCGTTATACACGGGACAGGGGGCGGAGGCTACACCTTC. The genes are TRBV29-1 and TRBJ1-2, with 12 bases that match TRBD1. The CDR3 covers 14 residues. From germline, CDR1 is SQVTM and CDR2 ANQGSEA. V lost 5 bases, J lost 8 bases, and 9 bases stayed unmatched.

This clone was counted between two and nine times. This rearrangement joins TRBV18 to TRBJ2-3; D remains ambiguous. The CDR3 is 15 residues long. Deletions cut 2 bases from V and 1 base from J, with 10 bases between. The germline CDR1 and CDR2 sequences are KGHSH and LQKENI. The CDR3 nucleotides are TGTGCCAGCTCACCAAACGTTAGGGGCACAGATACGCAGTATTTT. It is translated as CASSPNVRGTDTQYF.

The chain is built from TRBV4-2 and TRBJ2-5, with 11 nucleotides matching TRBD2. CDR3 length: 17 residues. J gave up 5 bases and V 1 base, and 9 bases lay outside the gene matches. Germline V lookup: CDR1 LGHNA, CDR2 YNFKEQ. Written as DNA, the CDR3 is TGTGCCAGCAGCCAAGGTCCTAGCGGGGGGAGGGGGGAGACCCAGTACTTC. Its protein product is CASSQGPSGGRGETQYF.

CDR3 nucleotide sequence: TGTGCCAGCAGTTTAATTCAGCGGGGGGGGGACAATGAGCAGTTCTTC. Translating gives CASSLIQRGGDNEQFF. The chain is built from TRBV27 and TRBJ2-1; 10 bases line up with TRBD2. CDR3 length: 16 residues. V dropped 2 bases and J dropped 5; count of bases not matched to a gene: 6. The germline V gene has CDR1 MNHEY and CDR2 SMNVEV (reference sequence).

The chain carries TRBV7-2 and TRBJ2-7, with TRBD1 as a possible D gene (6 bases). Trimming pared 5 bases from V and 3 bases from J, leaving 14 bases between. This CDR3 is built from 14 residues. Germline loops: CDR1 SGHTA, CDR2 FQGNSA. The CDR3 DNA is TGTGCCAGCAGCCGCTCCGGGACAAACTACGAGCAGTACTTC. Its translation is CASSRSGTNYEQYF.

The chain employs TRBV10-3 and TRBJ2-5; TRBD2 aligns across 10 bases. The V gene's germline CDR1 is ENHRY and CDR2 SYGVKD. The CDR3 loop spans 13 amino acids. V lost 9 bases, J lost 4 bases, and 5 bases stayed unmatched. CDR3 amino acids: CAMSGGAGETQYF. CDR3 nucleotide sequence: TGTGCCATGAGCGGGGGGGCGGGAGAGACCCAGTACTTC.

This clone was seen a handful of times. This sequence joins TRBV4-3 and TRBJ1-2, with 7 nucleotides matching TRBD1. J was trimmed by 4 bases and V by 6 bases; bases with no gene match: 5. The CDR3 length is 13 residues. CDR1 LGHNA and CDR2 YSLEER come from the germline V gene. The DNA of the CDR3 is TGCGCCAGCAGTCCCGACAGGGCCTATGGCTACACCTTC. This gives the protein CASSPDRAYGYTF.

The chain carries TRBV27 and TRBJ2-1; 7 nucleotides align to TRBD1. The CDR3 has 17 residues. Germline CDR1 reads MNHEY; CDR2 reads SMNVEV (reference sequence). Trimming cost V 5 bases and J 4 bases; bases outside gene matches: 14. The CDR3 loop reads CASSLNRDSAPYNEQFF. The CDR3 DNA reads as TGTGCCAGCAGTCTCAATCGGGACAGCGCACCTTACAATGAGCAGTTCTTC.

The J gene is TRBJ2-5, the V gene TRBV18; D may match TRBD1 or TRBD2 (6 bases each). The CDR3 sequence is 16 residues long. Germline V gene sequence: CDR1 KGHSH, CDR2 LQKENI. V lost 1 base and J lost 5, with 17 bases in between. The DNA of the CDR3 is TGTGCCAGCTCACCACTCCTTAGCGGAGGGGGTGAGACCCAGTACTTC. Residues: CASSPLLSGGGETQYF. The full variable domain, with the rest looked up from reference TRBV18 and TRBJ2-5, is NAGVMQNPRHLVRRRGQEARLRCSPMKGHSHVYWYRQLPEEGLKFMVYLQKENIIDESGMPKERFSAEFPKEGPSILRIQQVVRGDSAAYFCASSPLLSGGGETQYFGPGTRLLVL.

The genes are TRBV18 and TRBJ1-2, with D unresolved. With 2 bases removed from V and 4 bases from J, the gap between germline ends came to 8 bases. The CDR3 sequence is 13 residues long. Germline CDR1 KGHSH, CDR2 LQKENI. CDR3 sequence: CASSPLETYGYTF. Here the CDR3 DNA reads TGTGCCAGCTCACCATTAGAGACCTATGGCTACACCTTC.

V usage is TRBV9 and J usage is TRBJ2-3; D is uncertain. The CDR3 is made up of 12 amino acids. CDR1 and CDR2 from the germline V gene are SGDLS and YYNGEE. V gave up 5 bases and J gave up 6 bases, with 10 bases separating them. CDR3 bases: TGTGCCAGCAGTTCCACGACGGATACGCAGTATTTT. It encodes CASSSTTDTQYF.

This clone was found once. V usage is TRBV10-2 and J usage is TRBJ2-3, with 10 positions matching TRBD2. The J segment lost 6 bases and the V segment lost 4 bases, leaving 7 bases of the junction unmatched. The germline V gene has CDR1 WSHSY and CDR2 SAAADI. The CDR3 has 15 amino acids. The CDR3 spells CASSAFLAGADTQYF. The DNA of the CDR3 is TGCGCCAGCAGTGCCTTCCTAGCGGGGGCGGATACGCAGTATTTT.

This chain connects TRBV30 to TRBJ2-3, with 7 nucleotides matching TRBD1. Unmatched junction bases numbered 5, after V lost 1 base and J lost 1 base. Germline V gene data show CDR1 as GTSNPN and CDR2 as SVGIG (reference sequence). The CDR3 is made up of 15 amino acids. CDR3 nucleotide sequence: TGTGCCTGGAGTGGACAGGGATCCCGCACAGATACGCAGTATTTT. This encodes CAWSGQGSRTDTQYF.

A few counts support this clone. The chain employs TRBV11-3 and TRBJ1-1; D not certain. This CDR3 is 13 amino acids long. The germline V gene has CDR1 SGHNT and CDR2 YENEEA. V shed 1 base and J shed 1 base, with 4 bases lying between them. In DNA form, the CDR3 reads TGTGCCAGCAGCTTAGGGGGGAACACTGAAGCTTTCTTT. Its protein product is CASSLGGNTEAFF.

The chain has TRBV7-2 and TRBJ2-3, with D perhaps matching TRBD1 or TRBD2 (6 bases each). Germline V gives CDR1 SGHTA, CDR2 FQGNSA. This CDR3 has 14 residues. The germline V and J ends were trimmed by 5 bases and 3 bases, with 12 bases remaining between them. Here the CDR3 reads CASSRGPETDTQYF. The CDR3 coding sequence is TGTGCCAGCAGCCGGGGGCCGGAGACAGATACGCAGTATTTT.

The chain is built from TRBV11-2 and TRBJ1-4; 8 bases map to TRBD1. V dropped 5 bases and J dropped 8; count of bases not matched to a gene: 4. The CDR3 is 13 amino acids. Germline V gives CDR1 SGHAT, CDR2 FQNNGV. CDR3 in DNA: TGTGCCAGCAGCGTCAGGACAGGGGAAAAACTGTTTTTT. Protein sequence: CASSVRTGEKLFF.

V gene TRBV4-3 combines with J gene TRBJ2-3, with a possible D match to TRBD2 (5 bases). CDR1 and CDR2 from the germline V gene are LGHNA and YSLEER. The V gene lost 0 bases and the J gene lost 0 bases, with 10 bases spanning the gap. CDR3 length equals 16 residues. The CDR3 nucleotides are TGCGCCAGCAGCCAAGAAGGTCGGGGAAGCACAGATACGCAGTATTTT. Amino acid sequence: CASSQEGRGSTDTQYF.

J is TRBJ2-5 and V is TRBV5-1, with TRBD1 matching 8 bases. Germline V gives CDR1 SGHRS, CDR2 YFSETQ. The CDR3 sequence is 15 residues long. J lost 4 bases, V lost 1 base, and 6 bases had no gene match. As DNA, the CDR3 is TGCGCCAGCAGCTTGAGGTTCCAGGGGGCAGAGACCCAGTACTTC. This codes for CASSLRFQGAETQYF.

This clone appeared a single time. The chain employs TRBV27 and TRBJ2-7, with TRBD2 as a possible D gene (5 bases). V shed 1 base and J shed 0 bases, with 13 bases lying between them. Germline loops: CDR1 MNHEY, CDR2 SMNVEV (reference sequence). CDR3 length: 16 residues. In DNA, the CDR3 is TGTGCCAGCAGTTTATACAGTAGAGGGTACTCCTACGAGCAGTACTTC. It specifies CASSLYSRGYSYEQYF.

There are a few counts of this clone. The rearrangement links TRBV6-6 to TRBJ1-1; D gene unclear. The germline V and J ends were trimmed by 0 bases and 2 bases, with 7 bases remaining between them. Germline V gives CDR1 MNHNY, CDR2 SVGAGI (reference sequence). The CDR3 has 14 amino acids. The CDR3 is CASSYSTANTEAFF. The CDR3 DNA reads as TGTGCCAGCAGTTACTCGACGGCCAACACTGAAGCTTTCTTT.

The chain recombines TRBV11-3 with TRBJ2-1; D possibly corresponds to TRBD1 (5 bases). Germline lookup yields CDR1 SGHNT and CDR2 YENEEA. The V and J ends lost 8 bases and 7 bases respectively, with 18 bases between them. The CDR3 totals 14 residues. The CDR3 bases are TGTGCCAGCTCAGGGCCCCCGCGAAGAAATGAGCAGTTCTTC. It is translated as CASSGPPRRNEQFF.

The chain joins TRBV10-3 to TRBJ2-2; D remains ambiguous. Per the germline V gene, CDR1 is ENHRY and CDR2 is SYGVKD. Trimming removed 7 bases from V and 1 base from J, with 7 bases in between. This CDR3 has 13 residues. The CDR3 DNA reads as TGTGCCATCAAAAGCAAGAACACCGGGGAGCTGTTTTTT. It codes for CAIKSKNTGELFF.

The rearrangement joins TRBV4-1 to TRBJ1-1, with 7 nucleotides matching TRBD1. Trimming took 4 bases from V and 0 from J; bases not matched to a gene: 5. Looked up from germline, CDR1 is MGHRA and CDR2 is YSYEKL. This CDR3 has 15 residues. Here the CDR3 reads CASSLWGQLNTEAFF. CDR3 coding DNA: TGCGCCAGCAGCCTTTGGGGACAGTTGAACACTGAAGCTTTCTTT.

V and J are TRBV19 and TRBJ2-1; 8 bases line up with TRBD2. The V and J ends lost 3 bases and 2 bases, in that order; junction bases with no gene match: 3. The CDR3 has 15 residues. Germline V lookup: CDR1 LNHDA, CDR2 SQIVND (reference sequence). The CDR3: CASSMVAGPYNEQFF. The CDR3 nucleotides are TGTGCCAGTAGTATGGTAGCGGGACCCTACAATGAGCAGTTCTTC.

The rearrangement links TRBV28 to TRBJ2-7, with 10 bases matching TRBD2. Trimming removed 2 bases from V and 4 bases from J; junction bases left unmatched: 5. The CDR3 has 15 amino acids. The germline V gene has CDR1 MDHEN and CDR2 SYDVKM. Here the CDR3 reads CASSLTAGGLYEQYF. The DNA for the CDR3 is TGTGCCAGCAGTTTAACAGCGGGGGGGCTGTACGAGCAGTACTTC.